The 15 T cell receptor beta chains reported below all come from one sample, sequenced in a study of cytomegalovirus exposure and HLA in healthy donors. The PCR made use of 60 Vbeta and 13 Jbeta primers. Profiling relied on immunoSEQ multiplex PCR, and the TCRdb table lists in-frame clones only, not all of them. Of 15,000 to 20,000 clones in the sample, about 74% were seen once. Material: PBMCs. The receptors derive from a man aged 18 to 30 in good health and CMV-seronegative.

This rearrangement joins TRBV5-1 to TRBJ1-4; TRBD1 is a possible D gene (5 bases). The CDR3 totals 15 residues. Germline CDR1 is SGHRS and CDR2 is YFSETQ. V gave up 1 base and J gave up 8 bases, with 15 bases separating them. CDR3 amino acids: CASSLRQGVREKLFF. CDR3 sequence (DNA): TGCGCCAGCAGCTTGCGGCAGGGTGTAAGAGAAAAACTGTTTTTT.

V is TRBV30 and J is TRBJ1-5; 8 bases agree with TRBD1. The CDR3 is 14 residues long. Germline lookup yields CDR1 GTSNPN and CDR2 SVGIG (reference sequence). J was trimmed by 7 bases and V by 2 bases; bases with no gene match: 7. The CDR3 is CAWSPGQGPQPQHF. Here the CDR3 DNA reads TGTGCCTGGAGTCCTGGACAGGGACCCCAGCCCCAGCATTTT.

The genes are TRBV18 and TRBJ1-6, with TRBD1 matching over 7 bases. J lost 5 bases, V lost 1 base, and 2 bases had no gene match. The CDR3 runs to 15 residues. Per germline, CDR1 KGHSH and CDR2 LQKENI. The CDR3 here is CASSPLTGDNSPLHF. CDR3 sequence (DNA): TGTGCCAGCTCACCACTTACAGGGGATAATTCACCCCTCCACTTT.

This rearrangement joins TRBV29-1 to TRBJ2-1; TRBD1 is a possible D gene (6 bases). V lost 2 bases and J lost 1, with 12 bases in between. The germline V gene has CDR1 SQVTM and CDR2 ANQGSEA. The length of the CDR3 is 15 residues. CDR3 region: CSVEISGVSYNEQFF. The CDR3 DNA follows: TGCAGCGTTGAAATCTCAGGGGTTTCCTACAATGAGCAGTTCTTC.

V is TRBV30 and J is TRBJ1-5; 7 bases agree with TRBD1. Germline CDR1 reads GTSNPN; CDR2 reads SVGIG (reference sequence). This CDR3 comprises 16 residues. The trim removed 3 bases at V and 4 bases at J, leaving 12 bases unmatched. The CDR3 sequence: CAWSHGAGQNNQPQHF. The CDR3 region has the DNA TGTGCCTGGAGCCATGGGGCGGGACAGAATAATCAGCCCCAGCATTTT.

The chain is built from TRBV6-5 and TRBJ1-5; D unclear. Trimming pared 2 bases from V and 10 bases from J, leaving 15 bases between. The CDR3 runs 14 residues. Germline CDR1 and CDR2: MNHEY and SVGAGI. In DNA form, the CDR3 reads TGTGCCAGCAGTTACCTCGGGGTATCAAGCCCCCAGCATTTT. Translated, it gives CASSYLGVSSPQHF.

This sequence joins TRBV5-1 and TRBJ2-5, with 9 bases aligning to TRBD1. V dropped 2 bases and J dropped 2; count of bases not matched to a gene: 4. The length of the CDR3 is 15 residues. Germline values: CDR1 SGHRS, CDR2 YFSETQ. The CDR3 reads CASSLDGTGQETQYF. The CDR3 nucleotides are TGCGCCAGCAGCTTAGATGGGACAGGGCAAGAGACCCAGTACTTC.

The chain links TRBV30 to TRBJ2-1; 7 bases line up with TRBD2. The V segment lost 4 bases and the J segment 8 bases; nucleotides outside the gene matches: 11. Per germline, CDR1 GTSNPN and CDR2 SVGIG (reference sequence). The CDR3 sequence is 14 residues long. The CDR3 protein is CAWTGTNLGDEQFF. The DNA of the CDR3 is TGTGCCTGGACCGGGACTAACCTCGGGGATGAGCAGTTCTTC.

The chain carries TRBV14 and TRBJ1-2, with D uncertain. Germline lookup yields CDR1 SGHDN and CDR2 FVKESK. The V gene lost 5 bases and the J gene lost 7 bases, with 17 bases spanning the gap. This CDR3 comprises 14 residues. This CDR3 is CASSSRGRWGGYTF. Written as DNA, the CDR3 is TGTGCCAGCAGCTCGAGAGGGCGCTGGGGTGGCTACACCTTC.

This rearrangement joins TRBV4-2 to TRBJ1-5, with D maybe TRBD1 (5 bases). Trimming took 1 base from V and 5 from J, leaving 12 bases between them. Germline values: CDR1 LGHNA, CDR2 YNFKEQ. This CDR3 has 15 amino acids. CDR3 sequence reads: CASSQGYGGDQPQHF. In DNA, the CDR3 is TGTGCCAGCAGCCAAGGGTACGGGGGGGATCAGCCCCAGCATTTT.

Written as DNA, the CDR3 is TGTGCCAGCAGCTTGGGGGGACCGAACTATGGCTACACCTTC. This translates into CASSLGGPNYGYTF. The rearrangement links TRBV13 to TRBJ1-2; tentatively, D is TRBD1 (5 bases). This CDR3 contains 14 residues. The germline gives CDR1 PRHDT, CDR2 FYEKMQ (reference sequence). V dropped 3 bases and J dropped 2 bases, with 10 bases sitting between them.

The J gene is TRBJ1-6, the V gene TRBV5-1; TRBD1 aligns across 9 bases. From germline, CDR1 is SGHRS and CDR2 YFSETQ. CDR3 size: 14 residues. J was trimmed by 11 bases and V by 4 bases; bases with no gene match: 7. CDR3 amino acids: CASSPGQGNPPLHF. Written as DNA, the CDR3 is TGCGCCAGCAGCCCCGGACAGGGGAATCCACCCCTCCACTTT.

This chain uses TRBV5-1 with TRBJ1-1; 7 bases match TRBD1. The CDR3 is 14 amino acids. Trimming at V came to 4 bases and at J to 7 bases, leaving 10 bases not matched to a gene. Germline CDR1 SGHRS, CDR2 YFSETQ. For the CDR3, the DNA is TGCGCCAGCAGCGGGGGGACAGAGGGAATTGAAGCTTTCTTT. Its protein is CASSGGTEGIEAFF.

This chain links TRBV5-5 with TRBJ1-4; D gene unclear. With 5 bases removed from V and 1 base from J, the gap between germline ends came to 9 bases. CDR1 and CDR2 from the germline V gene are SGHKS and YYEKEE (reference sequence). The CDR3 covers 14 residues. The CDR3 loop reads CASRRGVTNEKLFF. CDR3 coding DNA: TGTGCCAGCAGAAGAGGAGTAACTAATGAAAAACTGTTTTTT.

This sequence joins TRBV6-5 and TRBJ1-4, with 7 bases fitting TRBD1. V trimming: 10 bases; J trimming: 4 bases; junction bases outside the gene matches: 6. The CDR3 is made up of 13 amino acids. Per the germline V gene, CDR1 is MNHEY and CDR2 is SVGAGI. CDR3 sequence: CATHRGGNEKLFF. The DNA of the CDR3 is TGTGCCACCCACAGGGGCGGTAATGAAAAACTGTTTTTT.